This is a list of T cell receptor beta chains from one sample in a study of CD8 T cells in ankylosing spondylitis. TCRdb reprocessed the 5' RACE reads with MiXCR, giving one entry per CDR3 protein. The table records roughly 120,000 distinct CDR3 sequences, roughly 13% of them present only once. What was sequenced was blood, either unsorted or a sorted T cell fraction (not recorded which). These receptor sequences come from a female donor with ankylosing spondylitis or in good health (not recorded which). The CDR3 runs from the conserved cysteine through the conserved F or W. A D gene is named only where the DNA matches it firmly. Size values are once, few and many counts, or a class for expanded clones, and some rows have none.

size	V	J	D	DNA	CDR3
few	TRBV28	TRBJ1-2	NA	TGTGCCAGCAGCCGCCCAGAGGGTTATGGCTACACCTTC	CASSRPEGYGYTF
NA	TRBV12-3/TRBV12-4	TRBJ2-7	NA	TGTGCCAGCAGTTTGAGGCAGAGTCCTTCGGAGCAGTACTTC	CASSLRQSPSEQYF
many	TRBV7-9	TRBJ1-6	TRBD1	TGTGCCAGCAGCTTCGGACAGGGTTACAATTCACCCCTCCACTTT	CASSFGQGYNSPLHF
few	TRBV7-7	TRBJ2-1	TRBD2	TGTGCTAGCAGCATTAGCGGGTCCTTTGGGAATGAGCAGTTCTTC	CASSISGSFGNEQFF
NA	TRBV2	TRBJ1-1	NA	TGTGCCAGCAGTGCCCAAGGCACTGAAGCTTTCTTT	CASSAQGTEAFF
few	TRBV20-1	TRBJ2-2	NA	TGCAGTGCTAGAGATTCACGGAAAACCGGGGAGCTGTTTTTT	CSARDSRKTGELFF
few	TRBV7-2	TRBJ2-3	NA	TGTGCCAGCAGCACACGATTTTCAGGGGCTCCCACAGATACGCAGTATTTT	CASSTRFSGAPTDTQYF
many	TRBV12-3/TRBV12-4	TRBJ2-2	TRBD1	TGTGCCAGCTACCAGACAGGGGGGGTTCCCGGGGAGCTGTTTTTT	CASYQTGGVPGELFF
many	TRBV5-1	TRBJ2-1	NA	TGCGCCAGCGGACGGTATACATCAAATGAGCAGTTCTTC	CASGRYTSNEQFF
NA	TRBV20-1	TRBJ2-7	TRBD2	TGCAGTGCCCCACTAGCGGGAGGGGAGGTCCAGCAGTACTTC	CSAPLAGGEVQQYF
few	TRBV12-3/TRBV12-4	TRBJ2-7	NA	TGTGCCAGCAGTTTAGCGCTAAGGGACTCCGCCTGGCAGTACTTC	CASSLALRDSAWQYF
many	TRBV19	TRBJ1-1	NA	TGTGCCGGACGACAGGAGAACACTGAAGCTTTCTTT	CAGRQENTEAFF
few	TRBV6-2/TRBV6-3	TRBJ2-3	NA	TGTGCCAGCAGTTACGGCACGGGCTGGCCTAGAACTATAGTGGGTGGCCCAGATACGCAGTATTTT	CASSYGTGWPRTIVGGPDTQYF
few	TRBV20-1	TRBJ2-2	NA	TGCAGCGCAACCATTCCGGGACTCAACACCGGGGAGCTGTTTTTT	CSATIPGLNTGELFF
NA	TRBV20-1	TRBJ1-1	NA	TGCAGTGCCCGAGGGGAAGGGGGAACTGAAGCTTTCTTT	CSARGEGGTEAFF
few	TRBV2	TRBJ2-7	NA	TGTGCCAGCAGTGAAGAGGGGGGGGGGACGACCTACGAGCAGTACTTC	CASSEEGGGTTYEQYF
many	TRBV28	TRBJ2-1	NA	TGTGCCAGCAGTGAACCCAGGGGAAATGAGCAGTTCTTC	CASSEPRGNEQFF
NA	TRBV20-1	TRBJ1-1	TRBD1	TGCAGTATCGCGGGACAGGGGGCCTTTGAAGCTTTCTTT	CSIAGQGAFEAFF
NA	TRBV3-1	TRBJ2-2	TRBD2	TGTGCCAGCAGCCACCGGGAGGGAGGGCCACACGGGGAGCTGTTTTTT	CASSHREGGPHGELFF
few	TRBV29-1	TRBJ1-2	NA	TGCAGCGTTGATCGGGACTCGGGAAGTAATGGCTACACCTTC	CSVDRDSGSNGYTF
few	TRBV4-2	TRBJ2-7	TRBD1	TGTGCCAGCAGCCAAACACCGGGACAGGGGACCTACGAGCAGTACTTC	CASSQTPGQGTYEQYF
few	TRBV13	TRBJ2-1	TRBD2	TGTGCCAGCAGCTTAAGGACTAGCGGGAGGAACTCCTACAATGAGCAGTTCTTC	CASSLRTSGRNSYNEQFF
few	TRBV20-1	TRBJ2-2	TRBD2	TGCAGTGCTAAGACTAGCGGGGGCGGCGGGGAGCTGTTTTTT	CSAKTSGGGGELFF
NA	TRBV20-1	TRBJ2-7	NA	TGCAGTGCTAGCATGCAGGCCCCAGGGTACGAGCAGTACTTC	CSASMQAPGYEQYF
few	TRBV24-1	TRBJ2-1	NA	TGTGCCACCAGTGATCCCTCGACTAGCAATGAGCAGTTCTTC	CATSDPSTSNEQFF
NA	TRBV7-2	TRBJ2-1	NA	TGTGCCAGCAGCCGTACCCTATTGCGGAATGAGCAGTTCTTC	CASSRTLLRNEQFF
few	TRBV5-1	TRBJ1-2	NA	TGCGCCAGCAGCCCAACGGGGGGGTTCTATGGCTACACCTTC	CASSPTGGFYGYTF
NA	TRBV24-1	TRBJ2-2	NA	TGTGCCACCAGTATGAACCCCGGGGAGCTGTTTTTT	CATSMNPGELFF
few	TRBV20-1	TRBJ2-5	TRBD2	TGCAGTGCGAGGCTAGCGGGAGTCGGAGAGACCCAGTACTTC	CSARLAGVGETQYF
many	TRBV29-1	TRBJ1-2	NA	TGCAGCGTTGAGGGGCAGGGCTTTGGCTACACCTTC	CSVEGQGFGYTF
once	TRBV5-1	TRBJ2-7	TRBD2	TGCGCCAGCAGCTTCGGCGGGAGCTCAGCCTACGAGCAGTACTTC	CASSFGGSSAYEQYF
few	TRBV19	TRBJ2-4	TRBD1	TGTGCCAGTAGTATGGGGACAGGGAGGCTTGGGAAGATCATTCAGTACTTC	CASSMGTGRLGKIIQYF
NA	TRBV10-2	TRBJ2-7	TRBD1	TGCGCCAGCAACCGAGGACAGGGGACCTACGAGCAGTACTTC	CASNRGQGTYEQYF
many	TRBV29-1	TRBJ1-4	NA	TGCAGCGTAAACGAGGGCTATGAAAAACTGTTTTTT	CSVNEGYEKLFF
many	TRBV7-2	TRBJ2-7	TRBD1	TGTGCCAGCAGTCGACAGGGCTACGAGCAGTACTTC	CASSRQGYEQYF
few	TRBV15	TRBJ2-7	NA	TGTGCCACCAGCAGACCTCAGGTTTCCTACGAGCAGTACTTC	CATSRPQVSYEQYF
NA	TRBV12-3/TRBV12-4	TRBJ2-2	TRBD2	TGTGCCAGCAGTTCCCCTAGCGGGGGAACGAAGGAGCTGTTTTTT	CASSSPSGGTKELFF
NA	TRBV7-2	TRBJ1-4	NA	TGTACCAGCAGCTCGACGGACTATAATGAAAAACTGTTTTTT	CTSSSTDYNEKLFF
few	TRBV28	TRBJ2-3	NA	TGTGCCAGCAGCCTCGGAGTTGCGGGATCCACAGATACGCAGTATTTT	CASSLGVAGSTDTQYF
NA	TRBV11-2	TRBJ1-5	NA	TGTGCCAGCAGCACATCAAGTGGGGGACCGAATCAGCCCCAGCATTTT	CASSTSSGGPNQPQHF
many	TRBV5-1	TRBJ2-5	NA	TGCGCCAGCAGCCCGGGGATGACGCAAGAGACCCAGTACTTC	CASSPGMTQETQYF
many	TRBV7-8	TRBJ2-2	NA	TGTGCCAGCAAAGGGGCAGGGTCGAACACCGGGGAGCTGTTTTTT	CASKGAGSNTGELFF
many	TRBV5-1	TRBJ2-3	NA	TGCGCCAGCAGCTTTAAAGGGTCAGACACAGATACGCAGTATTTT	CASSFKGSDTDTQYF
few	TRBV24-1	TRBJ2-7	NA	TGTGCCACCAGTGATTCGAAGGAGCAGTACTTC	CATSDSKEQYF
many	TRBV5-1	TRBJ2-1	NA	TGCGCCAGCAGCTTCGTCAATGAGCAGTTCTTC	CASSFVNEQFF
NA	TRBV12-3/TRBV12-4	TRBJ2-1	NA	TGTGCCAGCAGTTTAGGGGAGAACTCCTACAATGAGCAGTTCTTC	CASSLGENSYNEQFF
NA	TRBV24-1	TRBJ2-2	NA	TGTGCCACCAGTGGCGCACGACGAGACACCGGGGAGCTGTTTTTT	CATSGARRDTGELFF
many	TRBV7-6	TRBJ2-2	NA	TGTGCCAGCATCAGAGGGGGACATTTAGCGAACACCGGGGAGCTGTTTTTT	CASIRGGHLANTGELFF
NA	TRBV20-1	TRBJ2-3	TRBD2	TGCAGTGCTAGCTCTAGCGGGCCTAGCACAGATACGCAGTATTTT	CSASSSGPSTDTQYF
few	TRBV29-1	TRBJ2-1	TRBD2	TGCAGCACGCGAACTAGCGGGGGGGCGAATGAGCAGTTCTTC	CSTRTSGGANEQFF